This T cell receptor (beta chain) originates from a study of OX40 agonist ivuxolimab in advanced cancers. Findings and caveats of the study: Expansion of clones was among the lowest in partial responders at 0.1-3.0 mg/kg.

Concerning this clone itself: What it binds is unknown.

CDR1 is MNHEY, CDR2 SMNVEV, per germline (reference sequence). V lost 10 bases and J lost 0, with 19 bases in between. This CDR3 has 16 amino acids. The assay was immunoSEQ multiplex PCR, and TCRdb's table has in-frame clones only and misses some. The data contain some 48,000 clones, over 90% of them singletons. V is TRBV27 and J is TRBJ1-5; no clear D. The clonotype was recovered from an adult with an advanced solid tumor such as melanoma, head and neck, liver or kidney cancer. The source material was CD4+ or CD8+ T cells sorted from blood, sampled in a trial of the OX40 agonist ivuxolimab. The CDR3 is CATGMGGIYSNQPQHF. As DNA, the CDR3 is TGTGCCACCGGGATGGGAGGGATATATAGCAATCAGCCCCAGCATTTT.